The subject of this entry is one T cell receptor beta chain. What it recognizes is unknown. Recently defined diagnostic criteria classed the Susac syndrome patients as definite or probable. An input of roughly 0.5 to 1 ug of RNA was subjected to reverse transcription using random hexamers. It was immunoSEQ multiplex PCR that amplified TCR beta CDR3 across 54 Vbeta and 13 Jbeta. TCRdb re-derived calls from the immunoSEQ multiplex PCR reads in MiXCR, one entry per CDR3 protein. The profile shows a few hundred thousand distinct CDR3 sequences, 94% of them singletons. The CDR3 is made up of 11 amino acids. Per the germline V gene, CDR1 is ENHRY and CDR2 is SYGVKD. The ends were cut back, 10 bases at V and 1 base at J, with 7 bases in the middle. The sample comes from a study of CD8 T cells in Susac syndrome. Findings and caveats of the study: Clonal expansion was absent from the CD4+ T cell repertoires in Susac syndrome.

The sequencing sample was made of CD4+ T cells from PBMCs. This clonotype was obtained from a human donor with Susac syndrome. The chain is built from TRBV10-3 and TRBJ2-5, with D maybe TRBD2 (6 bases). The CDR3 loop reads CATGSQETQYF. In nucleotides, the CDR3 is TGTGCCACCGGGAGCCAAGAGACCCAGTACTTC.